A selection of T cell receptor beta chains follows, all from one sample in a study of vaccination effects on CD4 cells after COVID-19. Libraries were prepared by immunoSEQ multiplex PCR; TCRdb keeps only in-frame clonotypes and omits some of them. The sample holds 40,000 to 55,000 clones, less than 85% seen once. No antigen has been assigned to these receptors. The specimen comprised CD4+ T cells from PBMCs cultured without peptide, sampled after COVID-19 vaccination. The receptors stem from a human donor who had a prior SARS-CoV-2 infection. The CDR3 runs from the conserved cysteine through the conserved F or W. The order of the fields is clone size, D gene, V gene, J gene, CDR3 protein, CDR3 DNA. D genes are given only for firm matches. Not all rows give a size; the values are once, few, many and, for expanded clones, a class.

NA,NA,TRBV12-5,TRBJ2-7,CASGRDTNYEQYF,TGTGCTAGTGGTCGGGACACAAATTACGAGCAGTACTTC
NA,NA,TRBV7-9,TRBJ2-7,CASSPWGPPYEQYF,TGTGCCAGCAGCCCATGGGGGCCCCCCTACGAGCAGTACTTC
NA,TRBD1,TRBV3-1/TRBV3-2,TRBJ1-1,CASSPRTGGNTEAFF,TGTGCCAGCAGCCCTCGGACAGGGGGTAACACTGAAGCTTTCTTT
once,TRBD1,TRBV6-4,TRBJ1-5,CASSHYRDRVTQPQHF,TGTGCCAGCAGCCATTATAGAGACAGGGTCACTCAGCCCCAGCATTTT
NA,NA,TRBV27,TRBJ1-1,CASSLRDKHTEAFF,TGTGCCAGCAGTCTACGGGACAAACACACTGAAGCTTTCTTT
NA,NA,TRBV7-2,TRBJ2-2,CASSPWGGELFF,TGTGCCAGCAGCCCCTGGGGCGGGGAGCTGTTTTTT
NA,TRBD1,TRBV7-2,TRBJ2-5,CASKRQGLKTQYF,TGTGCCAGCAAAAGACAGGGGTTAAAGACCCAGTACTTC
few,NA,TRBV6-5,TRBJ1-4,CASRNSATNEKLFF,TGTGCCAGCAGGAACAGTGCAACTAATGAAAAACTGTTTTTT
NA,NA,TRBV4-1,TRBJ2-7,CASSLLYHPAGPSYEQYF,TGCGCCAGCAGCCTATTATACCACCCTGCCGGGCCTTCCTACGAGCAGTACTTC
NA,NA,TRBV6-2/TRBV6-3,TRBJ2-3,CASSNRNSGKSTDTQYF,TGTGCCAGCAGTAATAGGAACAGCGGAAAGAGCACAGATACGCAGTATTTT
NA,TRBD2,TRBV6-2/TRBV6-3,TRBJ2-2,CASSTRTALRQREGNTGELFF,TGTGCCAGCAGTACCCGGACAGCCCTAAGACAGCGGGAGGGGAACACCGGGGAGCTGTTTTTT
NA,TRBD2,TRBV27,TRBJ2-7,CASSRRIPSGSIAYEQYF,TGTGCCAGCAGCCGCAGGATTCCTAGCGGGAGTATCGCCTACGAGCAGTACTTC
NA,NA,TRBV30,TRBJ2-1,CAWSGTYNEQFF,TGTGCCTGGAGTGGGACTTACAATGAGCAGTTCTTC
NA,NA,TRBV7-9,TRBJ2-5,CASNSLGSEQETQYF,TGTGCCAGCAACTCTTTAGGGTCAGAGCAAGAGACCCAGTACTTC
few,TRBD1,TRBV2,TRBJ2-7,CASSVMGTGTYEQYF,TGTGCCAGCAGTGTCATGGGGACAGGGACCTACGAGCAGTACTTC
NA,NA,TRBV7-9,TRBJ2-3,CASRLTYTSTDTQYF,TGTGCCAGCAGGTTGACCTATACTAGCACAGATACGCAGTATTTT
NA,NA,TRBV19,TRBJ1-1,CASSISRLNTEAFF,TGTGCCAGTAGTATTAGTCGCCTGAACACTGAAGCTTTCTTT
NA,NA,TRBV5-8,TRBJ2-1,CASRTSSKNEQFF,TGTGCCAGCAGGACTAGTTCTAAGAATGAGCAGTTCTTC
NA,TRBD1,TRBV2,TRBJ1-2,CASRDRGFGYTF,TGTGCCAGCAGGGACAGGGGGTTTGGCTACACCTTC
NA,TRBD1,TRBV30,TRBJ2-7,CAWEGQGHEQYF,TGTGCCTGGGAAGGACAGGGACACGAGCAGTACTTC
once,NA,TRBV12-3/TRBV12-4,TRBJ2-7,CASSQWQGYEQYF,TGTGCCAGCAGCCAGTGGCAGGGGTACGAGCAGTACTTC
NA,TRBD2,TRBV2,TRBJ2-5,CASKSRLAGLETQYF,TGTGCCAGCAAAAGTAGGCTAGCGGGGTTAGAGACCCAGTACTTC
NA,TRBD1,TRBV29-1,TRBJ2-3,CSGMPGGDTQYF,TGCAGCGGTATGCCAGGGGGAGATACGCAGTATTTT
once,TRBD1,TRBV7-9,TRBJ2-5,CASSLRQGAGETQYF,TGTGCCAGCAGCTTAAGGCAGGGGGCTGGGGAGACCCAGTACTTC
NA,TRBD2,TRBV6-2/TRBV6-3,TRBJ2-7,CASSYGRVHEQYF,TGTGCCAGCAGTTACGGGAGGGTCCACGAGCAGTACTTC
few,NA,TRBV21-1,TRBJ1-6,CASNASNNSPLHF,TGTGCCAGCAACGCCAGTAATAATTCACCCCTCCACTTT
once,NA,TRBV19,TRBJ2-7,CASSSQGRVEQYF,TGTGCCAGTAGTTCGCAGGGACGTGTCGAGCAGTACTTC
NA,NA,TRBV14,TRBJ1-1,CASSHMGTEAFF,TGTGCCAGCAGCCATATGGGGACTGAAGCTTTCTTT
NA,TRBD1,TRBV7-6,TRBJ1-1,CASSAQLIQGMNTEAFF,TGTGCCAGCAGCGCACAGCTCATACAGGGGATGAACACTGAAGCTTTCTTT
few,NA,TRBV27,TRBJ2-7,CASSPLDRYSYEQYF,TGTGCCAGCAGTCCCCTGGACAGATATTCCTACGAGCAGTACTTC
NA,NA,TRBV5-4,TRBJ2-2,CASSAQGFPGELFF,TGTGCCAGCAGCGCACAGGGTTTTCCTGGGGAGCTGTTTTTT
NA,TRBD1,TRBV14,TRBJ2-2,CASSYRGRGTGELFF,TGTGCCAGCAGCTACAGGGGGCGAGGCACCGGGGAGCTGTTTTTT
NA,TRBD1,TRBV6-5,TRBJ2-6,CASSYVSGTGGNVLTF,TGTGCCAGCAGTTACGTGTCGGGGACAGGGGGCAACGTCCTGACTTTC